This T cell receptor beta chain was found in a study of T cell therapy after organ transplantation. As for the study in general: Short-term post-therapy samples: blood collected 4 to 8 weeks after completing therapy.

Profiling relied on immunoSEQ multiplex PCR, and the TCRdb table lists in-frame clones only, not all of them. This table has approximately 6,400 clones, 74% appearing once. The sample's time point: 4-8 weeks after completion of therapy. Regarding this clone: Its cognate antigen is unknown.

V was pared by 4 bases and J by 2 bases, with 9 bases of the junction left unmatched. Germline V CDR1 and CDR2: SGHTA, FQGNSA. The CDR3 extends over 16 amino acids. Findings and caveats of the study: Low CD8+ T cell yield possibly reduced coverage, hiding nonresponder expansions. Minimal repertoire change after therapy followed marked pretherapy expansions in nonresponders.

This chain joins TRBV7-2 and TRBJ2-7; 9 bases are shared with TRBD1. This sequence originates from a human patient who had received a solid organ transplant and had CMV disease. Some T cells could come from the graft donor. Source: CD8+ T cells from blood, taken after autologous CMV-specific T cell therapy. CDR3: CASSYPGQGFPYEQYF. As DNA, the CDR3 is TGTGCCAGCAGCTACCCCGGACAGGGGTTCCCCTACGAGCAGTACTTC.